This is a list of T cell receptor beta chains from one sample in a study of T cell changes during pregnancy in multiple sclerosis. Some clones are missing from TCRdb's copy, which holds only in-frame ones; the method was immunoSEQ multiplex PCR. The sample carries some 52,000 clones, 80% to 95% recorded once. The sample was CD4+ T cells from peripheral blood mononuclear cells, taken in the third trimester of pregnancy. All receptors come from a female donor with multiple sclerosis, enrolled in a pregnancy study. The CDR3 runs from the conserved cysteine through the conserved F or W. D genes are given only for firm matches. Clone size is shown for a subset of rows, as once, few, many or a class of expanded clone.

size: -
J: TRBJ1-2
V: TRBV19
D: TRBD1
CDR3: CASALGTGKLANYGYTF
DNA: TGTGCCAGTGCTCTCGGGACAGGGAAGTTAGCTAACTATGGCTACACCTTC

size: -
J: TRBJ2-7
V: TRBV5-6
D: -
CDR3: CASSLASSYEQYF
DNA: TGTGCCAGCAGCTTGGCCAGCTCCTACGAGCAGTACTTC

size: -
J: TRBJ2-1
V: TRBV7-3
D: TRBD2
CDR3: CASSAIRTSGGLQRSYNEQFF
DNA: TGTGCCAGCAGCGCCATACGGACTAGCGGGGGCCTCCAACGGTCCTACAATGAGCAGTTCTTC

size: -
J: TRBJ1-4
V: TRBV20-1
D: -
CDR3: CSARERLSYFF
DNA: TGCAGTGCTAGAGAGCGGCTCTCATATTTTTTT

size: -
J: TRBJ1-2
V: TRBV11-1
D: -
CDR3: CASSPDRDLNYGYTF
DNA: TGTGCCAGCAGCCCAGACAGAGACCTTAACTATGGCTACACCTTC

size: -
J: TRBJ2-7
V: TRBV11-2
D: -
CDR3: CASSSVDRGYEQYF
DNA: TGTGCCAGCAGTTCAGTCGACCGAGGCTACGAGCAGTACTTC

size: -
J: TRBJ1-6
V: TRBV6-5
D: -
CDR3: CASSYEGQPNSPLHF
DNA: TGTGCCAGCAGTTACGAAGGACAGCCAAATTCACCCCTCCACTTT

size: -
J: TRBJ2-7
V: TRBV18
D: TRBD1
CDR3: CASSQGQWEREQYF
DNA: TGTGCCAGCTCACAGGGACAGTGGGAGAGGGAGCAGTACTTC

size: -
J: TRBJ2-3
V: TRBV7-2
D: TRBD2
CDR3: CASSLLLGRVTDTQYF
DNA: TGTGCCAGCAGCTTACTACTTGGGAGGGTCACAGATACGCAGTATTTT

size: -
J: TRBJ1-2
V: TRBV10-3
D: TRBD1
CDR3: CAIRTGGDYGYTF
DNA: TGTGCCATCAGGACAGGGGGAGACTATGGCTACACCTTC

size: -
J: TRBJ1-1
V: TRBV11-2
D: TRBD1
CDR3: CASSRTTGDRAFF
DNA: TGTGCCAGCAGCCGAACAACAGGGGATCGCGCTTTCTTT

size: once
J: TRBJ2-3
V: TRBV7-2
D: -
CDR3: CASSLGTVTDTQYF
DNA: TGTGCCAGCAGCTTAGGTACAGTCACAGATACGCAGTATTTT

size: -
J: TRBJ1-5
V: TRBV7-9
D: -
CDR3: CASSPTGTYQPQHF
DNA: TGTGCCAGCAGCCCCACAGGGACCTATCAGCCCCAGCATTTT

size: -
J: TRBJ1-2
V: TRBV6-5
D: TRBD1
CDR3: CASSYSQGTNYGYTF
DNA: TGTGCCAGCAGTTACTCACAGGGGACTAACTATGGCTACACCTTC

size: once
J: TRBJ1-3
V: TRBV4-1
D: -
CDR3: CASSQVAAGRSGNTIYF
DNA: TGCGCCAGCAGCCAAGTGGCCGCGGGTAGATCTGGAAACACCATATATTTT

size: -
J: TRBJ1-4
V: TRBV5-4
D: -
CDR3: CASSYWEGKLFF
DNA: TGTGCCAGCAGCTATTGGGAGGGAAAACTGTTTTTT

size: -
J: TRBJ1-4
V: TRBV9
D: -
CDR3: CASKRTGLTNEKLFF
DNA: TGTGCCAGCAAAAGAACAGGGTTAACTAATGAAAAACTGTTTTTT

size: -
J: TRBJ2-7
V: TRBV21-1
D: -
CDR3: CASSKRSGGFYEQYF
DNA: TGTGCCAGCAGCAAAAGGTCAGGGGGCTTCTACGAGCAGTACTTC

size: once
J: TRBJ2-3
V: TRBV19
D: -
CDR3: CASSGGLPDTQYF
DNA: TGTGCCAGTTCGGGCGGGTTGCCAGATACGCAGTATTTT

size: -
J: TRBJ2-7
V: TRBV13
D: TRBD1
CDR3: CASSARDRGRLSEQYF
DNA: TGTGCCAGCAGCGCACGGGACAGGGGGCGTTTGAGCGAGCAGTACTTC

size: -
J: TRBJ2-2
V: TRBV7-2
D: TRBD2
CDR3: CASSLVRLAGGTTGELFF
DNA: TGTGCCAGCAGCTTAGTAAGACTAGCGGGGGGAACGACCGGGGAGCTGTTTTTT

size: -
J: TRBJ2-7
V: TRBV19
D: -
CDR3: CASSPATWSSYEQYF
DNA: TGTGCCAGTAGTCCAGCAACATGGAGCTCCTACGAGCAGTACTTC

size: -
J: TRBJ1-1
V: TRBV4-3
D: -
CDR3: CASSQGSGEVNTEAFF
DNA: TGCGCCAGCAGCCAAGGGTCCGGGGAGGTGAACACTGAAGCTTTCTTT

size: -
J: TRBJ1-5
V: TRBV6-5
D: TRBD1
CDR3: CASSLTGSQPQHF
DNA: TGTGCCAGCAGCCTGACAGGGAGTCAGCCCCAGCATTTT

size: -
J: TRBJ1-2
V: TRBV5-6
D: TRBD1
CDR3: CASSLRGPFSYGYTF
DNA: TGTGCCAGCAGCTTGAGGGGGCCCTTCTCTTATGGCTACACCTTC

size: -
J: TRBJ2-1
V: TRBV9
D: -
CDR3: CASSVEWVNRVNNEQFF
DNA: TGTGCCAGCAGCGTAGAATGGGTGAACAGGGTCAACAATGAGCAGTTCTTC

size: -
J: TRBJ1-6
V: TRBV9
D: -
CDR3: CASSSPGLPSNSPLHF
DNA: TGTGCCAGCAGCTCCCCGGGACTTCCATCTAATTCACCCCTCCACTTT

size: -
J: TRBJ2-7
V: TRBV19
D: -
CDR3: CASSIVGGESPYEQYF
DNA: TGTGCCAGTAGTATAGTCGGGGGAGAAAGTCCCTACGAGCAGTACTTC

size: -
J: TRBJ2-2
V: TRBV5-4
D: TRBD1
CDR3: CASSPLGQGVVSGELFF
DNA: TGTGCCAGCAGCCCCTTGGGACAGGGGGTAGTTTCCGGGGAGCTGTTTTTT

size: -
J: TRBJ2-1
V: TRBV9
D: TRBD2
CDR3: CASSVGLASRDEQFF
DNA: TGTGCCAGCAGCGTGGGACTAGCTAGTCGGGATGAGCAGTTCTTC

size: -
J: TRBJ1-1
V: TRBV29-1
D: -
CDR3: CSVRRWNTEAFF
DNA: TGCAGCGTCAGGCGTTGGAACACTGAAGCTTTCTTT

size: -
J: TRBJ1-1
V: TRBV7-9
D: TRBD1
CDR3: CASSVRDSEAFF
DNA: TGTGCCAGCAGCGTCCGGGACAGTGAAGCTTTCTTT

size: -
J: TRBJ2-5
V: TRBV14
D: -
CDR3: CASSQRPTPEQETQYF
DNA: TGTGCCAGCAGCCAAAGACCCACTCCGGAGCAAGAGACCCAGTACTTC

size: -
J: TRBJ1-2
V: TRBV7-3
D: TRBD1
CDR3: CASSLIPGGYGYTF
DNA: TGTGCCAGCAGCTTAATTCCAGGGGGCTATGGCTACACCTTC

size: -
J: TRBJ1-6
V: TRBV9
D: -
CDR3: CASSVVAGPSPLHF
DNA: TGTGCCAGCAGCGTAGTAGCGGGGCCCTCACCCCTCCACTTT

size: -
J: TRBJ1-2
V: TRBV14
D: TRBD1
CDR3: CASSPKTGVGYTF
DNA: TGTGCCAGCAGCCCTAAGACAGGGGTCGGCTACACCTTC

size: once
J: TRBJ1-1
V: TRBV7-2
D: -
CDR3: CASSPQRGTEAFF
DNA: TGTGCCAGCAGCCCTCAACGAGGAACTGAAGCTTTCTTT

size: -
J: TRBJ2-7
V: TRBV9
D: -
CDR3: CASSVGDIAYEQYF
DNA: TGTGCCAGCAGCGTAGGGGACATCGCCTACGAGCAGTACTTC

size: once
J: TRBJ1-1
V: TRBV18
D: TRBD1
CDR3: CASRLLGQGAWGTEAFF
DNA: TGTGCCAGCCGGCTGTTGGGACAGGGGGCGTGGGGCACTGAAGCTTTCTTT

size: -
J: TRBJ2-3
V: TRBV4-1
D: TRBD2
CDR3: CASSRGGLAGATDTQYF
DNA: TGCGCCAGCAGCCGGGGAGGACTAGCGGGGGCCACAGATACGCAGTATTTT